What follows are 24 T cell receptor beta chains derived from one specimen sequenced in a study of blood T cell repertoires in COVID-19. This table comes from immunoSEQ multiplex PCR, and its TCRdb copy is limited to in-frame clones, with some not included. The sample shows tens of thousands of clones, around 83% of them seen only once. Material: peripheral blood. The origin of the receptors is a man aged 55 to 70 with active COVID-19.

CDR3 sequence: CASSLDGGGSYEQYF. As DNA, the CDR3 is TGCGCCAGCAGCTTGGACGGGGGGGGCTCCTACGAGCAGTACTTC. The gene calls are TRBV5-1 and TRBJ2-7; 8 bases line up with TRBD2. The CDR3 spans 15 residues. V shed 0 bases, J shed 0 bases, and the junction held 2 bases outside the gene matches. From germline, CDR1 is SGHRS and CDR2 YFSETQ. Full variable domain (remainder filled in from reference TRBV5-1 and TRBJ2-7): KAGVTQTPRYLIKTRGQQVTLSCSPISGHRSVSWYQQTPGQGLQFLFEYFSETQRNKGNFPGRFSGRQFSNSRSEMNVSTLELGDSALYLCASSLDGGGSYEQYFGPGTRLTVT.

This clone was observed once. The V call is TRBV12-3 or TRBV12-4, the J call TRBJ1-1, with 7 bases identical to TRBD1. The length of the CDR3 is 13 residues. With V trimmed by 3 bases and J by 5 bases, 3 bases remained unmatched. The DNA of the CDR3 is TGTGCCAGCAGTTTGACAGGGAAGACTGAAGCTTTCTTT. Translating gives CASSLTGKTEAFF.

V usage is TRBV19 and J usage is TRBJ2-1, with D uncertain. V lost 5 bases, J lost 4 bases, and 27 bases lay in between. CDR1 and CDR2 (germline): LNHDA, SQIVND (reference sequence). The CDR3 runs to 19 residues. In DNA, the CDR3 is TGTGCCAGTAGTTCCCGAGGAACCTATAGTGTTTCTGCTTACAATGAGCAGTTCTTC. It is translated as CASSSRGTYSVSAYNEQFF.

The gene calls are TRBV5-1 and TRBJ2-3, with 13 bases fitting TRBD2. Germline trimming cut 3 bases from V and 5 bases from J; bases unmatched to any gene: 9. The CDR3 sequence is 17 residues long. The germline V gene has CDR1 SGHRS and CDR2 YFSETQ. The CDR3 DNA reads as TGCGCCAGCAGCTCGAGGTTAGGACTAGCGGGGGAAGATACGCAGTATTTT. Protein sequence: CASSSRLGLAGEDTQYF.

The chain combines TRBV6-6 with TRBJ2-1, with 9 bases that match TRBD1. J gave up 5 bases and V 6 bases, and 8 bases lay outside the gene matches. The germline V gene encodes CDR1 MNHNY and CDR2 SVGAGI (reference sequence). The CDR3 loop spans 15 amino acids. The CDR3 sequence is CASSYWDRANNEQFF. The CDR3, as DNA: TGTGCCAGCAGCTATTGGGACAGGGCCAACAATGAGCAGTTCTTC.

The CDR3 region has the DNA TGTGCCTGGGATGTCCCAGGGGGTAACTATGGCTACACCTTC. It is translated as CAWDVPGGNYGYTF. The V call is TRBV30, the J call TRBJ1-2, with TRBD1 identical over 7 bases. Trimming cost V 5 bases and J 1 base; bases outside gene matches: 7. The germline CDR1 and CDR2 sequences are GTSNPN and SVGIG (reference sequence). The CDR3 spans 14 residues.

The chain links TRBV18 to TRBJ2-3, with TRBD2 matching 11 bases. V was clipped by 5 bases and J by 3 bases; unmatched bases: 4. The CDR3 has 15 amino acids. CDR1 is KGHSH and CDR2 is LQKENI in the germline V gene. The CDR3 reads CASSSTSGVTDTQYF. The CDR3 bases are TGTGCCAGCTCATCGACTAGCGGGGTTACAGATACGCAGTATTTT. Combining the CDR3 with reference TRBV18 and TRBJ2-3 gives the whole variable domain NAGVMQNPRHLVRRRGQEARLRCSPMKGHSHVYWYRQLPEEGLKFMVYLQKENIIDESGMPKERFSAEFPKEGPSILRIQQVVRGDSAAYFCASSSTSGVTDTQYFGPGTRLTVL.

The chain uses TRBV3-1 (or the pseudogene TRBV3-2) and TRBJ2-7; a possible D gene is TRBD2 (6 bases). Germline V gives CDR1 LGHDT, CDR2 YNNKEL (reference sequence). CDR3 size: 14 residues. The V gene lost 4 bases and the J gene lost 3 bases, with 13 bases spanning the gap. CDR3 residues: CASSPRVADYEQYF. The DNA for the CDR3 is TGTGCCAGCAGCCCCCGAGTAGCGGACTACGAGCAGTACTTC.

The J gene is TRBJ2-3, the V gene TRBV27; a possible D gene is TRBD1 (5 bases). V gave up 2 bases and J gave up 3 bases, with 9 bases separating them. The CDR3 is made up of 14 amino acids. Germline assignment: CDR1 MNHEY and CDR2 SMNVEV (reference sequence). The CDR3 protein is CASSLVAGTDTQYF. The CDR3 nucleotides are TGTGCCAGCAGTTTAGTCGCAGGGACAGATACGCAGTATTTT.

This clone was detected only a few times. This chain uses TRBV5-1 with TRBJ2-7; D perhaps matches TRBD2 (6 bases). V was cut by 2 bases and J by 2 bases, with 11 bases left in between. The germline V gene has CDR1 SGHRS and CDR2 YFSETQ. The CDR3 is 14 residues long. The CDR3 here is CASSFNGGPYEQYF. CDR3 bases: TGCGCCAGCAGCTTCAACGGAGGGCCCTACGAGCAGTACTTC.

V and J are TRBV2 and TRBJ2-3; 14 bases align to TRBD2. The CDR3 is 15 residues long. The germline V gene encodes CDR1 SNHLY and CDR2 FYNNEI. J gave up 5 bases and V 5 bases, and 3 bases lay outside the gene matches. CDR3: CASSSGLAGVDTQYF. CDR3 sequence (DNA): TGTGCCAGCAGTTCGGGACTAGCGGGAGTAGATACGCAGTATTTT.

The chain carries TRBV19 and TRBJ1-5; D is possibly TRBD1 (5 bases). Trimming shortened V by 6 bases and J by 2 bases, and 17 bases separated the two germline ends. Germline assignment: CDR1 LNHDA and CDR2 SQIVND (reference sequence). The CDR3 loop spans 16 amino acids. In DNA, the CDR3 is TGTGCCAGTAGCCTAGACAGTTACCTCGGCAATCAGCCCCAGCATTTT. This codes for CASSLDSYLGNQPQHF.

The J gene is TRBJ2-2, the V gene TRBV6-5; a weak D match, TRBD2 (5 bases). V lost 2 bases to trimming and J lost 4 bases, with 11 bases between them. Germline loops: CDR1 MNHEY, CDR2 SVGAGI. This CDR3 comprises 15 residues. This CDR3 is CASSYDYYGTGELFF. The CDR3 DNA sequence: TGTGCCAGCAGTTACGACTATTACGGCACCGGGGAGCTGTTTTTT.

CDR3 DNA: TGTGCCAGTAGTCGAGGGTTGCGGCAGCCCCAGCATTTT. This sequence encodes CASSRGLRQPQHF. V usage is TRBV19 and J usage is TRBJ1-5; no definite D call. The CDR3 covers 13 residues. V was shortened by 5 bases and J by 7 bases, with 12 bases between the two germline ends. The germline CDR1 and CDR2 sequences are LNHDA and SQIVND (reference sequence).

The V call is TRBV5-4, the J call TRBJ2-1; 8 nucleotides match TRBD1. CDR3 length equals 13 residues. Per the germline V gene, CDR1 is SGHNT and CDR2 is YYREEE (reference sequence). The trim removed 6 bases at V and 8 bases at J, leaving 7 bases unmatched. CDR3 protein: CASTWTGIHEQFF. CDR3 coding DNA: TGTGCCAGCACCTGGACAGGGATCCATGAGCAGTTCTTC.

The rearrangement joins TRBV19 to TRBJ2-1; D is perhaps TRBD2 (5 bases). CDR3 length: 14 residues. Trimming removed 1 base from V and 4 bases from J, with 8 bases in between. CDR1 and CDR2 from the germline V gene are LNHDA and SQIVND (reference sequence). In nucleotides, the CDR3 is TGTGCCAGTAGTATAGCGGGAAAATACAATGAGCAGTTCTTC. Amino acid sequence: CASSIAGKYNEQFF.

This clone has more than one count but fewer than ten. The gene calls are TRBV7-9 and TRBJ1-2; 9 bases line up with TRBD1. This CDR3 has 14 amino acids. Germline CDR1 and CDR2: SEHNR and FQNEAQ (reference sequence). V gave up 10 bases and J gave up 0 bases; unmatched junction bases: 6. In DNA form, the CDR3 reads TGTGCCACCCCCCGGGACAGGGCTAACTATGGCTACACCTTC. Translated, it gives CATPRDRANYGYTF.

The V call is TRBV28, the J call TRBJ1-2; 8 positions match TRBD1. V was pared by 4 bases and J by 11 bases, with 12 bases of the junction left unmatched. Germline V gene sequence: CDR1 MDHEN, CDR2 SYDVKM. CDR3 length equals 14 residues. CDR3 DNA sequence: TGTGCCAGCAGTTCGGGACAGGCAAGTCTGCGGTACACCTTC. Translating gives CASSSGQASLRYTF.

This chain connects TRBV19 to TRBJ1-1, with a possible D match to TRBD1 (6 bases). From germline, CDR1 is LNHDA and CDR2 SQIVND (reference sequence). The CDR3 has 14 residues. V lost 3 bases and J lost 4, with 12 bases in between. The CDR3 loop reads CASSIQGQVTEAFF. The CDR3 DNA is TGTGCCAGTAGTATTCAGGGGCAGGTCACTGAAGCTTTCTTT.

CDR3 amino acids: CASRGGQGVYEQYF. The CDR3 DNA follows: TGTGCCAGCAGAGGGGGACAGGGGGTCTACGAGCAGTACTTC. This sequence joins TRBV2 and TRBJ2-7; 11 bases agree with TRBD1. V shed 6 bases, J shed 3 bases, and the junction held 4 bases outside the gene matches. Germline-derived CDR1 and CDR2 are SNHLY and FYNNEI. This CDR3 contains 14 residues.

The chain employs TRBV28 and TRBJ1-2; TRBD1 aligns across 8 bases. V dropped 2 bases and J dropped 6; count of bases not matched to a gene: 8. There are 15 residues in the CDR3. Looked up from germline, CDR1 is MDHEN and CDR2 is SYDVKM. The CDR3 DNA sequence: TGTGCCAGCAGTTTAATGCAGGGGGCTAGCCATGGCTACACCTTC. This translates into CASSLMQGASHGYTF.

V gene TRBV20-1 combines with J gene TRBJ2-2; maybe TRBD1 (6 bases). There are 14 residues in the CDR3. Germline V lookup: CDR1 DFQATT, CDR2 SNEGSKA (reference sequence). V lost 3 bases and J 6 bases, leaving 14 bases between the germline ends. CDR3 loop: CSASMGRGAGELFF. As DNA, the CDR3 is TGCAGTGCTAGTATGGGCAGGGGAGCCGGGGAGCTGTTTTTT.

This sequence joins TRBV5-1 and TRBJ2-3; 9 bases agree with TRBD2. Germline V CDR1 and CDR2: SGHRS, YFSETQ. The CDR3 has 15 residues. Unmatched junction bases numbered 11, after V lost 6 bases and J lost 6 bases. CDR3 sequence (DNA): TGCGCCAGCAACCTGGAGGCGGGAGGGCCCGATACGCAGTATTTT. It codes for CASNLEAGGPDTQYF.

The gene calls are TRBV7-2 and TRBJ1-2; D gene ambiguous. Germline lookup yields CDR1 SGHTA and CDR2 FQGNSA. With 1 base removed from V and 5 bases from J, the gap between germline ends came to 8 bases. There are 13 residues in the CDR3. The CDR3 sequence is CASSLGQMYGYTF. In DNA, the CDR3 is TGTGCCAGCAGCTTAGGGCAGATGTATGGCTACACCTTC.